This section outlines one TCR beta chain sequence together with its context. Its antigen is not known. The data were taken from a study of shared clonotypes between healthy human individuals. Study context: Serving as donors were two women and three men, whose ages spanned 18 to 49. Findings and limits, study-wide: Naive CD4 clonotype sharing across four donors was about 5%.

The authors ran the assay at deep level. The authors split each subset's genomic DNA evenly across several immunoSEQ plates. Repertoires were generated with immunoSEQ multiplex PCR, while TCRdb's copy carries only in-frame clones and drops some. The data show some 2,500,000 clones, 85% to 95% seen once. V was pared by 5 bases and J by 2 bases, with 12 bases between. CDR3 length: 14 residues. Germline V gives CDR1 MNHNS, CDR2 SASEGT. The chain carries TRBV6-1 and TRBJ1-2, with D perhaps matching TRBD1 (5 bases). The sequence derives from a man between 18 and 29 years old in good health. Some clones in this sample may be carry-over from other donors' samples. Sequenced input: naive CD4+ T cells from PBMCs. Noted subset: CD45RA+ positively selected. CDR3 loop: CASSFERGNYGYTF. The CDR3 nucleotides are TGTGCCAGCAGTTTTGAGAGGGGAAACTATGGCTACACCTTC.